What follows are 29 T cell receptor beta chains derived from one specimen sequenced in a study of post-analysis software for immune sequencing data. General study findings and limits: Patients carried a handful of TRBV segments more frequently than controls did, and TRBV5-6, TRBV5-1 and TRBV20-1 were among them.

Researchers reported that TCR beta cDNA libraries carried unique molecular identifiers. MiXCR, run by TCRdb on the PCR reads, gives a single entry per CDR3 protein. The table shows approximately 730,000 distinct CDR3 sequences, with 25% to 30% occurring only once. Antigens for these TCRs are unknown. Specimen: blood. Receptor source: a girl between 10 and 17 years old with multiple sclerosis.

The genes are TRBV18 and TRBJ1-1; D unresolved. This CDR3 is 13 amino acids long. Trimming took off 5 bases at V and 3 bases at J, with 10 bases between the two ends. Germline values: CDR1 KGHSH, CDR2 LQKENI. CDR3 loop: CASSSNSYTEAFF. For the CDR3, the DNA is TGTGCCAGCTCAAGCAACAGCTACACTGAAGCTTTCTTT.

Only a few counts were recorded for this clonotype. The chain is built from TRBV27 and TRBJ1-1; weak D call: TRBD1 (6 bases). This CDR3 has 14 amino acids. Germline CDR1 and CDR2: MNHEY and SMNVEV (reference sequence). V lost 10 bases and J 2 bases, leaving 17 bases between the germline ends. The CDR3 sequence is CATYGGQVNTEAFF. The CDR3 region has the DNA TGTGCCACCTACGGGGGGCAGGTAAACACTGAAGCTTTCTTT.

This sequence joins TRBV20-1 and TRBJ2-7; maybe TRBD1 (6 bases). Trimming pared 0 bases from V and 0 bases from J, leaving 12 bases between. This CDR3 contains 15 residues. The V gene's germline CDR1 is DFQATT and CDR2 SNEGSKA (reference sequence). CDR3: CSARDGADSSYEQYF. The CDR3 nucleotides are TGCAGTGCTAGAGATGGGGCGGACAGCTCCTACGAGCAGTACTTC.

DNA of the CDR3: TGTGCCAGCAGCTTCGCTGACACATACTACAATGAGCAGTACTTC. This sequence encodes CASSFADTYYNEQYF. The V gene is TRBV7-9, the J gene TRBJ2-7; D gene uncertain. This CDR3 has 15 amino acids. The ends were cut back, 3 bases at V and 7 bases at J, with 19 bases in the middle. Germline CDR1 and CDR2: SEHNR and FQNEAQ (reference sequence). The variable domain in full, with the rest retrieved from reference TRBV7-9 and TRBJ2-7, is DTGVSQNPRHKITKRGQNVTFRCDPISEHNRLYWYRQTLGQGPEFLTYFQNEAQLEKSRLLSDRFSAERPKGSFSTLEIQRTEQGDSAMYLCASSFADTYYNEQYFGPGTRLTVT.

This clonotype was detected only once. The CDR3 DNA sequence: TGTGCCGCCGGCCGACCGGGTGGGGCCAACGTCCTGACTTTC. Translated, it gives CAAGRPGGANVLTF. The chain combines TRBV7-2 with TRBJ2-6, with unresolved D. The ends were cut back, 11 bases at V and 3 bases at J, with 14 bases in the middle. This CDR3 region has 14 residues. Germline V gives CDR1 SGHTA, CDR2 FQGNSA.

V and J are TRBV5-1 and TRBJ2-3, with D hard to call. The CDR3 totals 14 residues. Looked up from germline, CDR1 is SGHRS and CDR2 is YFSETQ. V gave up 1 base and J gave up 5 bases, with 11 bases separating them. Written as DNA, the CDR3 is TGCGCCAGCAGCTTGCTCCAGACCGGAGATACGCAGTATTTT. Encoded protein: CASSLLQTGDTQYF.

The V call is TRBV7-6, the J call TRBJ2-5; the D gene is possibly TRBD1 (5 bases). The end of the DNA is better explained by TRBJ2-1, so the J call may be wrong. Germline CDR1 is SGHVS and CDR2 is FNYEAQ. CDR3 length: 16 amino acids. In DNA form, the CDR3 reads TGTGCCAGCAGCTTTCGGCAGGGTCGTGGCCAAGAGACCCAGTTCTTC. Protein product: CASSFRQGRGQETQFF.

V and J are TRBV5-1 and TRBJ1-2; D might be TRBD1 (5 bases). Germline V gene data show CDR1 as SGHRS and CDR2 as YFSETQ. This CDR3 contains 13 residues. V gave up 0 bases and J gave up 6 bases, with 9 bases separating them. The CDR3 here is CASSLAGTHGYTF. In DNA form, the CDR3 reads TGCGCCAGCAGCTTGGCAGGGACTCATGGCTACACCTTC. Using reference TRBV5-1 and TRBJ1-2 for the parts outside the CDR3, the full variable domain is KAGVTQTPRYLIKTRGQQVTLSCSPISGHRSVSWYQQTPGQGLQFLFEYFSETQRNKGNFPGRFSGRQFSNSRSEMNVSTLELGDSALYLCASSLAGTHGYTFGSGTRLTVV.

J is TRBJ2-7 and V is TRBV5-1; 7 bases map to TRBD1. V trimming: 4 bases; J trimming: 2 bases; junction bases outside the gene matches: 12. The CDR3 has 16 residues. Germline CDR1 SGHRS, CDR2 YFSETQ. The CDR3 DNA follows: TGCGCCAGCAGCAGGGGGTTTCGGGACAGCACCTACGAGCAGTACTTC. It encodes CASSRGFRDSTYEQYF.

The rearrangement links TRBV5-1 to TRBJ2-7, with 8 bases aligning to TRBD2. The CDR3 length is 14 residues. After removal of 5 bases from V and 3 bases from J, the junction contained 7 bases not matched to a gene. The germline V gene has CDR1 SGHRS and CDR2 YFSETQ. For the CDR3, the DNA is TGCGCCAGCAGTTACCGGGAGGGGAACTACGAGCAGTACTTC. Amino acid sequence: CASSYREGNYEQYF.

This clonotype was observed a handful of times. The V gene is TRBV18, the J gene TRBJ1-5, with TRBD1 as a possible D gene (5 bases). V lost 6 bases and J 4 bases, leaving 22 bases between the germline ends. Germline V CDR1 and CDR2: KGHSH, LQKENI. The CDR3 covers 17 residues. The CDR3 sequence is CASSPGTLNLRNQPQHF. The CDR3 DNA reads TGTGCCAGCTCCCCCGGGACCCTCAACCTGAGGAATCAGCCCCAGCATTTT.

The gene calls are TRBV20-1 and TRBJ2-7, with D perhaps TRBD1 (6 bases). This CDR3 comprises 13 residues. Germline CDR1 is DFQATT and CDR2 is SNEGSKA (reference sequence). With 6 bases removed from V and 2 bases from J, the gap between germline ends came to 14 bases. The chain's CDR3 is CSALGGDAYEQYF. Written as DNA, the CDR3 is TGCAGTGCCTTAGGGGGTGATGCCTACGAGCAGTACTTC.

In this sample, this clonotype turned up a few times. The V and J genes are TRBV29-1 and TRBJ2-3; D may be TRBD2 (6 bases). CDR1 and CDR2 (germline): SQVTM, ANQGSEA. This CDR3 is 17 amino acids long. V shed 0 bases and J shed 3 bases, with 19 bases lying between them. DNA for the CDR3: TGCAGCGTTGAAGATCTCGGGGGTATGGGTAGGACAGATACGCAGTATTTT. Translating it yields CSVEDLGGMGRTDTQYF.

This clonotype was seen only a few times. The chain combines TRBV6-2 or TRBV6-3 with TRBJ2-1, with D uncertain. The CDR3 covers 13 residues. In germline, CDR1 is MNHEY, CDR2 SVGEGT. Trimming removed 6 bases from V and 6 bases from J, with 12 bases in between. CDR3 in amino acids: CASSPPLGNEQFF. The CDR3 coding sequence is TGTGCCAGCAGCCCACCTCTTGGCAATGAGCAGTTCTTC.

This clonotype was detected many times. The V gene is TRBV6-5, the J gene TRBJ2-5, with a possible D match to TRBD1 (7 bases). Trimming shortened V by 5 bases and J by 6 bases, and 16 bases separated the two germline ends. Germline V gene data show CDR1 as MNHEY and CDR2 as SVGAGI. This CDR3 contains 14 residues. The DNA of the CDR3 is TGTGCCAGCAGTCGACAGGGAGGCGGAAAGACCCAGTACTTC. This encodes CASSRQGGGKTQYF.

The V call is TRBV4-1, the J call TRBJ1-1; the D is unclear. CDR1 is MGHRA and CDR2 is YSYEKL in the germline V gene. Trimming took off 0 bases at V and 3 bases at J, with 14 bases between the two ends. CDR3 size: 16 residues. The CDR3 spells CASSQDKRVAYTEAFF. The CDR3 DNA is TGCGCCAGCAGCCAAGATAAAAGGGTTGCTTACACTGAAGCTTTCTTT.

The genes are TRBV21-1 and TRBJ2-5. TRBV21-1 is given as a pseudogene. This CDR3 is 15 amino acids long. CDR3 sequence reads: CASSKETTHRETQYF. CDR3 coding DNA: TGTGCCAGCAGCAAAGAGACAACACATCGAGAGACCCAGTACTTC.

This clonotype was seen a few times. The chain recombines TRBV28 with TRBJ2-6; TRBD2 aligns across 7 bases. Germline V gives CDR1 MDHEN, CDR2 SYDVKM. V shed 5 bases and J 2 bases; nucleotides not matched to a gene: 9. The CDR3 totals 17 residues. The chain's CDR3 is CASSQGRGVAGANVLTF. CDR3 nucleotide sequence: TGTGCCAGCAGTCAAGGACGGGGGGTAGCTGGGGCCAACGTCCTGACTTTC.

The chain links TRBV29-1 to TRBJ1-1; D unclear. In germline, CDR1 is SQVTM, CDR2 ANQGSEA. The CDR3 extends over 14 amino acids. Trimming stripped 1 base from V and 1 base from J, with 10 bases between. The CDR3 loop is CSVEAHGRNTEAFF. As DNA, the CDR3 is TGCAGCGTTGAAGCCCACGGCAGGAACACTGAAGCTTTCTTT.

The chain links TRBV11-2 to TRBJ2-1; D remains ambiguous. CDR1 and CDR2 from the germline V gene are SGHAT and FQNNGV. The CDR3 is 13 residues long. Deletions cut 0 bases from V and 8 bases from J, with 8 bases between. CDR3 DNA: TGTGCCAGCAGCTTAGAAGGGATTGATGAGCAGTTCTTC. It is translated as CASSLEGIDEQFF.

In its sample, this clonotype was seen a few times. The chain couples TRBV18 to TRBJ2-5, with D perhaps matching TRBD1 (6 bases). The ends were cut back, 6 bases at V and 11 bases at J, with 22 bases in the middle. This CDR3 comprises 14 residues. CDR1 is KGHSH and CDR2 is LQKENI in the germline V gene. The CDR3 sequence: CASSPDRTYGEQYF. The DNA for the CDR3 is TGTGCCAGCTCTCCCGACAGGACCTACGGGGAGCAGTACTTC.

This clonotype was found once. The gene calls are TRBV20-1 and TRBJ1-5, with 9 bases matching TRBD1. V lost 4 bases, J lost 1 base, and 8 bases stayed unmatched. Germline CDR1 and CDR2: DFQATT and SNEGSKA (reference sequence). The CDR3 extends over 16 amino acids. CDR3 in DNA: TGCAGTGCTAATCGGGACAGGGTCGGGAGCAATCAGCCCCAGCATTTT. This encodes CSANRDRVGSNQPQHF.

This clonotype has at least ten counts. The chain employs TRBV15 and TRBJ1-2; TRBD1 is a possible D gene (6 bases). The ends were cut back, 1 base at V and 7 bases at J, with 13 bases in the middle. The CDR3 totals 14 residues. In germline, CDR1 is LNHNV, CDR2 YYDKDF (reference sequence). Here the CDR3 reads CATSRAQGRGGYTF. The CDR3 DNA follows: TGTGCCACCAGCAGAGCCCAGGGGAGGGGTGGCTACACCTTC.

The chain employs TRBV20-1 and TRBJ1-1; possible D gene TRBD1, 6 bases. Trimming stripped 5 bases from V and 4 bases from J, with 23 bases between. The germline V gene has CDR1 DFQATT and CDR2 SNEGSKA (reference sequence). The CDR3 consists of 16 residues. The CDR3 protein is CSAPTRGQGYGTEAFF. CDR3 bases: TGCAGTGCTCCCACCCGGGGCCAGGGGTACGGCACTGAAGCTTTCTTT.

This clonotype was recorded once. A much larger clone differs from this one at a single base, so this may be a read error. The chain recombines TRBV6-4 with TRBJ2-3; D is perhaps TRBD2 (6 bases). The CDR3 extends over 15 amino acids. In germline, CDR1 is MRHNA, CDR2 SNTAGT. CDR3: CASSEEGGGTDAQYF. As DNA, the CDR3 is TGTGCCAGCAGTGAGGAGGGAGGCGGCACAGATGCGCAGTATTTT.

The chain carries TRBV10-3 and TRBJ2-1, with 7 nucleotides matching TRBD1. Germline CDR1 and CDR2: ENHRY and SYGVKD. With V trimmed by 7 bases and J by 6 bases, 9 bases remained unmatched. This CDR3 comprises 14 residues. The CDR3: CAIMTGTDFNEQFF. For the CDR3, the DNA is TGTGCCATCATGACCGGGACAGATTTCAATGAGCAGTTCTTC.

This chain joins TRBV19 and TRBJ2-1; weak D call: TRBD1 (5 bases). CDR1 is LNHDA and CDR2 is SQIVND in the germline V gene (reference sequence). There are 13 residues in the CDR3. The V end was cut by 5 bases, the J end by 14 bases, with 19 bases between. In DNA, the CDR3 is TGTGCCAGTAGTCTCGATCCGACGGTAGGGGAGTTCTTC. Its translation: CASSLDPTVGEFF.

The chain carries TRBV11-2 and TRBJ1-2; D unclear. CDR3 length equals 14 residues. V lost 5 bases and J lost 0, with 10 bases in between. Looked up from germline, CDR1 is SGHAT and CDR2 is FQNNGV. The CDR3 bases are TGTGCCAGCAGCGGGGAGTTAGCTAACTATGGCTACACCTTC. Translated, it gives CASSGELANYGYTF.

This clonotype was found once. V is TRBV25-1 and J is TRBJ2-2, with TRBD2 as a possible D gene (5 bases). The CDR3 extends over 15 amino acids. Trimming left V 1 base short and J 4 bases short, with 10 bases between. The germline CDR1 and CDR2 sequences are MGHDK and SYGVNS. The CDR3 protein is CASSEWGESTGELFF. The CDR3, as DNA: TGTGCCAGCAGTGAATGGGGAGAGAGCACCGGGGAGCTGTTTTTT.